What follows are 6 T cell receptor beta chains derived from one specimen sequenced in a study of T cells in women clearing cervical HPV infection. This table comes from immunoSEQ multiplex PCR, and its TCRdb copy is limited to in-frame clones, with some not included. The data include approximately 38,000 clones; the top ten clones carry about 7.2%. What was sequenced was blood buffy coat. Receptor source: a woman aged 18 to 75 with a cervical HPV16 infection that either progressed to CIN3+ or cleared (not recorded which).

A remark on this clone: The CDR3 goes on 3 residues after the read ends, and that part is filled in from the germline J gene. V usage is TRBV2 and J usage is TRBJ2-2; a possible D gene is TRBD2 (7 bases). The CDR3 has 13 amino acids. Germline V gene sequence: CDR1 SNHLY, CDR2 FYNNEI. V was pared by 9 bases and J by 5 bases, with 13 bases between. CDR3 protein: CARGGLETGELFF. CDR3 bases read: TGTGCCAGGGGGGGGCTAGAGACCGGGGAG.

The CDR3 here is CASSTGMDSPLHF. Incomplete CDR3 DNA: TGTGCCAGTTCGACAGGGATGGATTCACCC. The V call is TRBV19, the J call TRBJ1-6; 7 bases agree with TRBD1. The CDR3 end lies 3 residues beyond the end of the read and is filled in from the germline J gene. Trimming took 8 bases from V and 8 from J; bases not matched to a gene: 6. The length of the CDR3 is 13 residues. The V gene's germline CDR1 is LNHDA and CDR2 SQIVND (reference sequence).

With respect to this clone: The read gets to within 3 residues of the CDR3 end, and the germline J gene fills in the rest. This chain uses TRBV5-1 with TRBJ2-7, with D perhaps TRBD2 (6 bases). From germline, CDR1 is SGHRS and CDR2 YFSETQ. CDR3 length: 14 amino acids. Trimming took off 5 bases at V and 1 base at J, with 13 bases between the two ends. CDR3 sequence: CASSSGPLSYEQYF. The CDR3 bases that were read are TGCGCCAGCAGTAGCGGCCCGCTATCCTACGAG.

Points on this clone: The sequence runs out 3 residues before the end of the CDR3; the remainder is reconstructed from the germline J gene. The chain combines TRBV10-3 with TRBJ2-2, with D unresolved. CDR3 size: 12 residues. V was trimmed by 7 bases and J by 4 bases, leaving 7 bases between them. Germline-derived CDR1 and CDR2 are ENHRY and SYGVKD. CDR3 sequence reads: CAITGSTGELFF. The CDR3 DNA, read in part, is TGTGCCATCACGGGTAGCACCGGGGAG.

The covered CDR3 bases are TGTGCCATCAGTGAGCGGGGGGGTGAGGGTCAGCCC. It specifies CAISERGGEGQP. The complete CDR3 reads CAISERGGEGQPQHF. The chain carries TRBV10-3 and TRBJ1-5; tentatively, D is TRBD1 (5 bases). The CDR3 end is not reached by the read, which stops 3 residues before it; the germline J gene fills it in. Between the trimmed V and J ends, which lost 2 bases and 6 bases, there was a span of 14 bases. Germline V CDR1 and CDR2: ENHRY, SYGVKD. This CDR3 spans 15 amino acids.

Of note for this clone: The CDR3 goes on 3 residues after the read ends, and that part is filled in from the germline J gene. The chain links TRBV20-1 to TRBJ2-7, with 10 bases fitting TRBD2. Germline V gene lookup returns CDR1 DFQATT and CDR2 SNEGSKA (reference sequence). V was pared by 5 bases and J by 6 bases, with 7 bases of the junction left unmatched. The CDR3 runs to 13 residues. CDR3 loop: CSAGTSGKSEQYF. The covered CDR3 bases are TGCAGTGCTGGAACTAGCGGGAAGAGCGAG.